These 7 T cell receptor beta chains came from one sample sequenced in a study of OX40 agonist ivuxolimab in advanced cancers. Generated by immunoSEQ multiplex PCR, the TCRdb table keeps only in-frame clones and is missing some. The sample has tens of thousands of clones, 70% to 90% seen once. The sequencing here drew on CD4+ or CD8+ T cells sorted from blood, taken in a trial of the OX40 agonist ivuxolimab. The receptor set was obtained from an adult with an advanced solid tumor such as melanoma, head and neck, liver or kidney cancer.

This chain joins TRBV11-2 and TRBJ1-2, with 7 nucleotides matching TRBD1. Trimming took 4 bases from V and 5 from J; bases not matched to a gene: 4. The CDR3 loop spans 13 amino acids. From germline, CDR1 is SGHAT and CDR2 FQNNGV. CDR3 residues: CASSSTGLYGYTF. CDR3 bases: TGTGCCAGCAGCTCGACAGGGCTGTATGGCTACACCTTC. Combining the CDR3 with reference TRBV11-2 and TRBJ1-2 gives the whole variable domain EAGVAQSPRYKIIEKRQSVAFWCNPISGHATLYWYQQILGQGPKLLIQFQNNGVVDDSQLPKDRFSAERLKGVDSTLKIQPAKLEDSAVYLCASSSTGLYGYTFGSGTRLTVV.

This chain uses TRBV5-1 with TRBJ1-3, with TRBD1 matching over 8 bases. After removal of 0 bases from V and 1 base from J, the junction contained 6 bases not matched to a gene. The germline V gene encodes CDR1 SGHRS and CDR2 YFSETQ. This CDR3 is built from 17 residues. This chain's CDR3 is CASSLASTGASGNTIYF. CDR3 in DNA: TGCGCCAGCAGCTTGGCCTCGACAGGGGCGTCTGGAAACACCATATATTTT.

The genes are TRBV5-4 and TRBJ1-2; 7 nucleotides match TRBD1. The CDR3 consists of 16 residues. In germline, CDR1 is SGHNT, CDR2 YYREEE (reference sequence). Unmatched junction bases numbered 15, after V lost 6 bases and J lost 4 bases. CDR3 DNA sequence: TGTGCCAGCACCAACCGAGGCAGGGGGAGTACCTATGGCTACACCTTC. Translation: CASTNRGRGSTYGYTF.

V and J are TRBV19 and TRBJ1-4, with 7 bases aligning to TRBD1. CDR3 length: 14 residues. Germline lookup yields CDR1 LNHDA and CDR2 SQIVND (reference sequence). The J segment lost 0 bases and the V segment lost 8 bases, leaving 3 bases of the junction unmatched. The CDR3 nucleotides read TGTGCCAGTTGGGACAGAGCAACTAATGAAAAACTGTTTTTT. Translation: CASWDRATNEKLFF.

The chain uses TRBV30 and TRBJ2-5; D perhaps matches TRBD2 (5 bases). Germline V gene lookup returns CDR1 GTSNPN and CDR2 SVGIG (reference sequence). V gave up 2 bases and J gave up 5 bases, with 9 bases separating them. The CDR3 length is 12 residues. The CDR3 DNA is TGTGCCTGGAGTCCCAGGAGGGAGACCCAGTACTTC. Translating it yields CAWSPRRETQYF.

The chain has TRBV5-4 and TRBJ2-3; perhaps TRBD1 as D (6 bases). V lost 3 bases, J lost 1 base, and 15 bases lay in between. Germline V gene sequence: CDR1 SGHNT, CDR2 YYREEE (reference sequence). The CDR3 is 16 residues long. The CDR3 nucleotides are TGTGCCAGCAGCTCGGTGGGGGCCTCCCGCACAGATACGCAGTATTTT. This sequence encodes CASSSVGASRTDTQYF. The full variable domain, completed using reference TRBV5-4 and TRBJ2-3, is ETGVTQSPTHLIKTRGQQVTLRCSSQSGHNTVSWYQQALGQGPQFIFQYYREEENGRGNFPPRFSGLQFPNYSSELNVNALELDDSALYLCASSSVGASRTDTQYFGPGTRLTVL.

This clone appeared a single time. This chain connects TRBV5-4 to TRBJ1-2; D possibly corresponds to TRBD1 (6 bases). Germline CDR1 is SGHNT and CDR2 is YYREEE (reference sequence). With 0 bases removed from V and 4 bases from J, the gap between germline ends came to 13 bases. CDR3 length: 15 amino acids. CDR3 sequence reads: CASSLGTETVYGYTF. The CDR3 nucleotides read TGTGCCAGCAGCTTGGGGACAGAAACAGTCTATGGCTACACCTTC.